This TCR beta chain was retrieved from a study of shared clonotypes between healthy human individuals (dated by TCRdb to 2019 to 2021). About the full investigation: The cohort comprised a couple of women and a few men aged 18 to 49 years. For each donor, three plates each were used for CD4 naive and CD4 memory, two plates were used for CD8 naive, and one plate was used for CD8 memory. Blood TCR repertoires of a handful of healthy adults were deeply sequenced to estimate repertoire size and the extent of clonotype sharing between individuals. Libraries were prepared and TCR repertoires were sequenced by different laboratories using diverse techniques, in order to increase sequencing depth and limit assay-specific biases. Each donor's leukapheresis produced roughly between roughly 0.85 and 9.5 billion PBMCs. The study at large found these results: Compared with non-shared clonotypes, the clonotypes found in all four sorted-subset donors had higher generation probabilities. Estimated clonotype richness was generally larger for naive than for memory subsets. Roughly 5.2% of naive CD4, roughly 3.5% of naive CD8, roughly 2.5% of memory CD4, and approximately 0.4% of memory CD8 clonotypes were shared across several donors. The small number of donors limited the genetic and exposure-history diversity represented. Sampling was restricted to blood, and TCR repertoires in tissue are likely to differ from TCR repertoires in blood. Rarefaction of sorted-subset datasets indicated incomplete sequencing despite the large sequencing depth. Pairwise subsampling led to the expectation that sequencing depth would affect the degree of clonotype sharing among donors.

Taken from cysteine to phenylalanine, the CDR3 has 13 residues. The entry retains the CDR3 DNA only, 39 bases that are in frame from base 1. V drops 5 bases and J drops 9 bases, leaving 16 bases in between. CDR1 and CDR2 are drawn from the germline V gene: MNHEY, SVGAGI. Note on this clone: Which antigen it targets is not known. Nothing much larger sits one base from this clone, and base qualities are not available.

Donors were healthy HIV-negative adults with no recently reported acute infections or vaccinations. Only Caucasian adults living in Nashville, Tennessee, USA were represented among the donors. CD4+ T cells were enriched by magnetic negative selection, after which naive cells were positively selected on CD45RA and the negative fraction was taken as the memory subset. Blood was collected by leukapheresis, and PBMCs were isolated by Ficoll-Histopaque density gradient centrifugation and then cryopreserved in liquid nitrogen vapor phase. Analytical flow cytometry was used to check the purity and quantity of each magnetically sorted T cell population. Genomic DNA was isolated from each sorted fraction and quantified by UV absorbance on a Nanodrop 2000c. Using the deep immunoSEQ assay, multiplex PCR amplified TCR CDR3 regions from genomic DNA. Genomic DNA extracted from each cell subset was distributed evenly over all wells of several immunoSEQ 96-well plates, and each plate served as one replicate. For sorted subsets, around 200 ng genomic DNA, equal to about 30,000 T cell genomes, was loaded into each replicate PCR. Purified libraries were quantified with a Qubit 3.0 fluorometer, sized on a Bioanalyzer 2100, and re-quantified with the KAPA Library Quantification kit. Each immunoSEQ 96-well plate was sequenced on its own single-read 150-cycle Illumina NextSeq 550 flow cell. In the paper's pipeline: The immunoSEQ output contained only junctional sequences without quality scores, so filtering could not match that applied to full-length reads. To assign V/J genes and CDR3, sequences were annotated using PyIR, a Python wrapper for IgBLAST v1.9, with IMGT germline references. Reads with weak V/J assignments (E-value above 1e-6), missing CDR3, stop codons, out-of-frame junctions, or ambiguous translated residues were removed. A V3J clonotype was defined by an identical inferred V gene, J gene, and CDR3 amino acid sequence. The percentage overlap between two repertoires was calculated by dividing the number of shared unique clonotypes by the size of the smaller repertoire. Repertoire richness was assessed with RTK rarefaction, the Chao1 estimator, and Recon v2.1 estimates of unobserved clonotypes. For all TCRbeta clonotypes obtained by the gDNA method from a few donors, generation probabilities were computed with OLGA. In its TCRdb copy, this immuneACCESS table keeps in-frame sequences only and misses some clones. Where compared with another copy, unresolved V genes explain less than half of these, and the others have no known cause. That table gives V, J and clone size, and the DNA gave D and trimming. A total of approximately 980,000 clones appear in this sample, around 80% of them only once. The top ten hold approximately 1.5% of the sample.

The sequence joins TRBV6-5 to TRBJ1-1; perhaps TRBD1 is the D gene, with 6 bases matching. This TCR was sampled from a young man in good health. Specimen: memory CD4+ T cells sorted from blood. Explained via the paper, the cell subset or site label denotes: CD45RA-negative fraction. This receptor has the CDR3 CASSETGGAQAFF. The DNA is TGTGCCAGCAGTGAGACCGGGGGGGCCCAAGCTTTCTTT.